This T cell receptor (beta chain) is from a study of CD8 T cells in ankylosing spondylitis. The study's findings and limits: Disease-linked clones proved CD8+ and comparatively uncommon in peripheral blood.

Library preparation for TCR beta used quantitative 5'-RACE with molecular barcodes. TCRdb reprocessed the 5' RACE reads with MiXCR, giving one entry per CDR3 protein. The sample lists some 250,000 distinct CDR3 sequences; approximately 24% were seen once. Note on this clonotype: Its specificity is unknown.

Per the germline V gene, CDR1 is DFQATT and CDR2 is SNEGSKA (reference sequence). The CDR3 contains 14 residues. Trimming stripped 5 bases from V and 5 bases from J, with 13 bases between. This receptor was taken from a male donor with ankylosing spondylitis or in good health (not recorded which). The sequenced material came from blood, either unsorted or a sorted T cell fraction (not recorded which). The chain employs TRBV20-1 and TRBJ1-6, with TRBD1 as a possible D gene (5 bases). The CDR3: CSAPLGHNNSPLHF. In DNA, the CDR3 is TGCAGTGCTCCCCTCGGACACAATAATTCACCCCTCCACTTT.